In this sample, the clone carrying this T cell receptor beta chain turned up once. Antigen unknown. This record belongs to a study of cytomegalovirus exposure and HLA in healthy donors. Study findings and constraints: 150 to 200 TCR beta chains were listed as cytomegalovirus-associated.

60 Vbeta and 13 Jbeta primers were used in PCR. Profiled with immunoSEQ multiplex PCR; TCRdb holds only in-frame clones, not every one. The sample lists under 250,000 clones, around four fifths occurring once. The CDR3 is made up of 15 amino acids. With 4 bases clipped from V and 1 base from J, the junction kept 4 bases outside the gene matches. Germline-derived CDR1 and CDR2 are SGHRS and YFSETQ. This chain joins TRBV5-1 and TRBJ1-2; TRBD1 aligns across 10 bases. This TCR was recovered from a woman between 50 and 59 years old in good health and CMV-seropositive. The sample consisted of PBMCs. As DNA, the CDR3 is TGCGCCAGCAGCACGGGACAGGGGATTAACTATGGCTACACCTTC. Amino acid sequence: CASSTGQGINYGYTF.